Listed below are T cell receptor beta chains from one sample, sequenced in a study of blood T cells in healthy people across ages. TCRdb reprocessed the 5' RACE reads via MiXCR and lists one record per CDR3 protein. Of 950,000 to 1,200,000 distinct CDR3 sequences in the sample, around two fifths were seen once. Sequencing used blood. These receptors came from a man aged 18 to 30 in good health. Both conserved end residues are part of each CDR3. Each record gives: D gene, CDR3 length, J gene, V gene, clone size, CDR3 protein, CDR3 DNA. A D gene is named only where the DNA matches it firmly. The size entry is marked missing in some rows and otherwise reads once, few, many or a size class.

-	13	TRBJ2-7	TRBV20-1	-	CSAALADSYEQYF	TGCAGTGCCGCCTTAGCGGACTCTTACGAGCAGTACTTC
-	17	TRBJ1-5	TRBV9	-	CASSEGRMPGGNQPQHF	TGTGCCAGCAGCGAGGGTCGTATGCCAGGGGGCAATCAGCCCCAGCATTTT
-	14	TRBJ2-3	TRBV6-6	-	CASSTSTLTDTQYF	TGTGCCAGCAGTACTAGCACACTCACAGATACGCAGTATTTT
-	13	TRBJ2-6	TRBV11-3	-	CASSLNGANVLTF	TGTGCCAGCAGCTTAAATGGGGCCAACGTCCTGACTTTC
-	16	TRBJ2-1	TRBV9	-	CASSVVPASRVNEQFF	TGTGCCAGCAGCGTAGTCCCTGCAAGCCGAGTCAATGAGCAGTTCTTC
-	17	TRBJ2-5	TRBV3-1	-	CASSQGSAGWGYNEQYF	TGTGCCAGCAGCCAAGGGTCAGCAGGTTGGGGATACAATGAGCAGTACTTC
-	11	TRBJ1-1	TRBV29-1	few	CSVEGGDGAFF	TGCAGCGTTGAAGGGGGGGACGGAGCTTTCTTT
-	14	TRBJ2-3	TRBV20-1	-	CSARDVGATDTQYF	TGCAGTGCTAGAGATGTCGGGGCCACAGATACGCAGTATTTT
TRBD1	15	TRBJ1-5	TRBV7-2	-	CASSLFYRGDQPQHF	TGTGCCAGCAGCTTATTCTACAGGGGGGATCAGCCCCAGCATTTT
-	12	TRBJ2-5	TRBV10-3	-	CAIADRLGNQYF	TGTGCCATCGCGGACCGCCTGGGGAACCAGTACTTC
TRBD2	18	TRBJ2-1	TRBV4-3	-	CASSQVAEVGGNLDEQFF	TGCGCCAGCAGCCAAGTTGCTGAAGTGGGGGGGAATCTGGATGAGCAGTTCTTC
-	14	TRBJ2-3	TRBV20-1	-	CSARPGQGTDTQYF	TGCAGTGCTAGACCGGGACAAGGGACAGATACGCAGTATTTT
TRBD1	15	TRBJ1-4	TRBV5-1	few	CASSTRTGENEKLFF	TGCGCCAGCAGCACACGGACAGGGGAAAATGAAAAACTGTTTTTT
-	20	TRBJ1-5	TRBV20-1	-	CSAKIVAAGTQYNSNQPQHF	TGCAGTGCCAAGATTGTGGCCGCCGGGACACAATATAATAGCAATCAGCCCCAGCATTTT
-	13	TRBJ2-1	TRBV29-1	-	CSVNPYGANGQFF	TGCAGCGTCAACCCTTACGGGGCAAATGGGCAGTTCTTC
TRBD1	14	TRBJ2-3	TRBV12-3/TRBV12-4	once	CASSPSGGQDTQYF	TGTGCCAGCAGTCCTTCAGGGGGCCAAGATACGCAGTATTTT
-	16	TRBJ2-1	TRBV4-2	many	CASSQEPLLPSNEQFF	TGTGCCAGCAGCCAAGAACCTCTTCTCCCAAGCAATGAGCAGTTCTTC
TRBD2	18	TRBJ2-1	TRBV28	-	CASSHLPRGKSSYNEQFF	TGTGCCAGCAGTCATCTCCCGCGGGGGAAAAGCTCCTACAATGAGCAGTTCTTC
TRBD2	14	TRBJ2-5	TRBV12-3/TRBV12-4	few	CASKGAGVLETQYF	TGTGCCAGCAAAGGGGCGGGGGTTTTAGAGACCCAGTACTTC
-	14	TRBJ2-1	TRBV20-1	-	CSARSLGSYNEQFF	TGCAGTGCTCGTTCGTTGGGATCCTACAATGAGCAGTTCTTC
TRBD1	13	TRBJ1-2	TRBV12-3/TRBV12-4	few	CASSRDRFVGYTF	TGTGCCAGCAGTAGGGACAGATTTGTTGGCTACACCTTC
-	14	TRBJ2-7	TRBV5-8	-	CASSFRGGLNEQYF	TGTGCCAGCAGCTTCAGGGGGGGATTAAATGAGCAGTACTTC
-	12	TRBJ2-7	TRBV6-6	-	CASSRSPYEQYF	TGTGCCAGCAGTCGAAGTCCCTACGAGCAGTACTTC
-	14	TRBJ1-4	TRBV9	few	CASSVGVTNEKLFF	TGTGCCAGCAGCGTAGGGGTAACTAATGAAAAACTGTTTTTT
-	14	TRBJ2-3	TRBV4-1	-	CASAQVDGTDTQYF	TGCGCCAGCGCCCAGGTGGACGGCACAGATACGCAGTATTTT
-	14	TRBJ1-6	TRBV2	-	CASSEEIAVSPLHF	TGTGCCAGCAGTGAAGAGATAGCGGTCTCACCCCTCCACTTT
-	12	TRBJ2-1	TRBV5-4	-	CVSSFAWTEQFF	TGTGTCAGCAGCTTCGCTTGGACTGAGCAGTTCTTC
-	18	TRBJ2-3	TRBV12-3/TRBV12-4	-	CASSLSSSSGYMADTQYF	TGTGCCAGCAGTCTCTCTTCGTCCAGCGGGTATATGGCAGATACGCAGTATTTT
-	13	TRBJ2-1	TRBV28	-	CASSFRVPSGQFF	TGTGCCAGCAGTTTTCGCGTCCCTTCGGGGCAGTTCTTC
-	15	TRBJ2-3	TRBV27	few	CASHHEVRVGDTQYF	TGTGCCAGCCACCACGAGGTACGGGTGGGAGATACGCAGTATTTT
TRBD2	16	TRBJ2-3	TRBV6-1	-	CASSVTSGSFTDTQYF	TGTGCCAGCAGTGTAACTAGCGGAAGTTTCACAGATACGCAGTATTTT
-	14	TRBJ2-3	TRBV6-1	few	CASVRPYSTDTQYF	TGTGCCAGCGTACGGCCATACAGCACAGATACGCAGTATTTT
TRBD1	13	TRBJ2-1	TRBV30	-	CVWTTGQINEQFF	TGTGTCTGGACGACGGGACAGATCAATGAGCAGTTCTTC
TRBD1	13	TRBJ2-1	TRBV2	-	CASRETGMGEQFF	TGTGCCAGCAGAGAGACAGGGATGGGTGAGCAGTTCTTC
TRBD1	14	TRBJ1-6	TRBV29-1	once	CSETGGTYNSPLHF	TGCAGCGAGACAGGGGGAACTTATAATTCACCCCTCCACTTT
TRBD1	14	TRBJ1-5	TRBV6-5	few	CASSYGQGTQPQHF	TGTGCCAGCAGTTACGGACAGGGTACCCAGCCCCAGCATTTT
-	16	TRBJ2-3	TRBV4-2	few	CASSRQGTASTDTQYF	TGTGCCAGCAGCAGGCAGGGGACGGCTAGCACAGATACGCAGTATTTT
-	15	TRBJ1-2	TRBV28	few	CASSIPASARWGYTF	TGTGCCAGCAGTATACCCGCTTCGGCTAGGTGGGGCTACACCTTC
-	13	TRBJ2-5	TRBV24-1	once	CATSDLSGETQYF	TGTGCCACCAGTGATTTATCCGGAGAGACCCAGTACTTC
TRBD1	16	TRBJ1-4	TRBV5-1	-	CASSQTSTGAGEKLFF	TGCGCCAGCAGCCAGACGAGTACAGGGGCAGGGGAAAAACTGTTTTTT
-	16	TRBJ2-3	TRBV27	few	CASSPIRDKSTDTQYF	TGTGCCAGCAGTCCTATACGGGACAAAAGCACAGATACGCAGTATTTT
-	13	TRBJ1-5	TRBV20-1	-	CSALGPINQPQHF	TGCAGTGCTCTTGGACCGATCAATCAGCCCCAGCATTTT
TRBD1	15	TRBJ1-1	TRBV6-6	-	CASSYLRGQDTEAFF	TGTGCCAGCAGTTACCTCAGGGGGCAGGACACTGAAGCTTTCTTT
-	16	TRBJ2-1	TRBV7-2	-	CASLKLATYLYNEQFF	TGTGCCAGTCTTAAGCTGGCGACCTATCTCTACAATGAGCAGTTCTTC